The entry that follows covers one T cell receptor (beta chain) sequence. Its antigen is unknown. Per-nucleotide qualities are absent, and no much larger clonotype sits a single base away. No therapy was being received by patients at the time of sample collection, although prior treatments had ranged from chemotherapy, radiotherapy, surgery and immunotherapy to none. After thawing, cells went through T lymphocyte enrichment using a negative-selection kit, with EpCAM beads added for tumor-infiltrating lymphocytes. For the CD8 TIL subsets, CD3+CD4-CD8+CD45RA- cells were FACS-sorted and divided into DN, SP and DP based on their expression of CD39 and CD103. Tumor specimens were cut into small pieces, digested for 1 h with hyaluronidase, collagenase and DNase, then filtered, enriched over Ficoll and cryopreserved. Populations were sorted to 98% to 99% purity on a FACSAria II, and cell pellets were frozen for TCR sequencing without culture.

The sample is drawn from a study of CD39 and CD103 CD8 tumor-infiltrating T cells (dated by TCRdb to between 2017 and 2018). With regard to the full study: The repertoire comparisons shown came from four patients: one with an HPV-positive HNSCC, one with an HPV-negative HNSCC, one with ovarian cancer and one with melanoma. Deep sequencing of TCRbeta CDR3 was used to compare the repertoires of CD8 TIL subsets, defined by CD103 and CD39, with those of peripheral memory CD8 T cells. Paper-wide results and their limitations: DP CD8 TILs appeared more oligoclonal than DN and SP CD8 TILs and blood memory CD8 T cells, with top 30 clonotypes covering roughly 55-90%. Clonotypes from DN TILs largely overlapped with peripheral memory CD8 repertoires, while clonotypes from DP TILs were only rarely found in blood or uninvolved lymph node.

The cysteine opens and the phenylalanine closes a CDR3 of 16 amino acids. The entry retains the CDR3 DNA only, 48 bases that are in frame from base 1. As encoded in the germline V gene (reference sequence), CDR1 is MNHNY while CDR2 is SVGAGI. V gives up 2 bases and J gives up 2 bases, and the segment between their germline ends measures 14 bases. From about 10,000 to 100,000 sorted cells per subset, genomic DNA was extracted using the DNeasy Blood and Tissue Kit. The TCRbeta V-J or V-D-J regions were sequenced and mapped through the immunoSEQ service, and coverage above 10x per sample was achieved. The paper's processing steps were these. Analysis was restricted to productive rearrangements exported from the immunoSEQ Analyzer platform, and clonality was assessed using the 500 most abundant clones. To quantify how much repertoires overlapped between populations, both the Morisita-Horn similarity index and the Jaccard index were used. Morisita-Horn similarity between CD8 T-cell subset TCR repertoires was measured in over five cancer patients. This immuneACCESS table, as held by TCRdb, lists in-frame sequences with V and J called but not all clones. Of the missing ones, under half trace to an unresolved V gene in checked studies; the others have no known cause. Clone size and the V and J calls come from that table; the DNA yielded D and trimming. The table for this sample lists under 2,000 clones; approximately 73% of them were counted only once. The ten largest clones capture approximately 40% of the sample.

The chain links TRBV6-6 with TRBJ2-3, with TRBD2 as a weak D call on 5 bases. The sample was CD39- CD103- CD8+ T cells sorted from the tumor. In light of the paper, this sample's cell subset or site label describes: CD103-CD39- double-negative CD45RA- CD8 T cells. This clonotype was sampled from a human donor with head and neck squamous cell carcinoma. In nucleotides, the sequence is TGTGCCAGCAGTTACGTGCCAGGAGGATTCACAGATACGCAGTATTTT. Translated, this gives CASSYVPGGFTDTQYF.